This T cell receptor (beta chain) was captured by sequencing in a study of blood T cells in healthy people across ages (dated by TCRdb to 2013 to 2016). With regard to the full study: In model experiments, template switching captured about one uniquely barcoded TCR beta cDNA molecule for every two T cells. Four age groups were formed from the donors: young (average about 17 years), middle-aged (around 41), aged (about 68) and long-lived (around 82). To avoid experimental bias, donors of different ages were distributed randomly across sequencing lanes. The study analyzed two additional independent replicas of 1 million unique cDNA reads from the same blood draw for two donors, one aged 18 to 29 and one aged 80 or older. Using deep sequencing normalized with unique cDNA molecular identifiers, the study measured how TCR beta repertoire diversity changes with age.

Preparation of the library involved 5' RACE. Sequencing was performed on an Illumina HiSeq 2500. The second PCR ran for roughly 7 to 11 cycles and used a J-beta primer mix along with a sample-barcoded 5' primer. Each TCR beta cDNA molecule received a unique molecular identifier from a template-switch 5' adaptor carrying 12 random nucleotides. At least 2.5 million CDR3-containing paired-end reads were obtained from each sample. First-strand cDNA was synthesized from all RNA with the Mint cDNA synthesis kit, primed by a TRBC-specific oligonucleotide. Following uracil-DNA glycosylase treatment, a first 18-cycle PCR with universal primers M1SS and BC2_uni_R was performed on all cDNA. Per the source publication's procedure: Each sample was normalized by randomly selecting 1 million high-quality reads, each carrying a distinct molecular identifier. Instead of being binned into consensus sequences, reads that shared molecular identifiers were thrown out. CDR3 identification, clonotype clustering and error correction used MiTCR with a Q25 quality threshold and the strictest error-elimination algorithm. A nonparametric unseen species model with Euler transformation was used to estimate lower-bound total TCR beta diversity. In-frame beta chains were kept once TCRdb had trimmed the public reads at Q25 with fastp and called clones with MiXCR. Entries are consolidated by CDR3 protein sequence, retaining the most common genes and DNA. TCRdb's processing, not the authors', yielded these V and J calls. The sample records about a million distinct CDR3 sequences, around two fifths of which are singletons. The ten largest clones represent roughly 13% of the sample.

Systemically healthy Caucasian individuals from Russia, around 38 in total and aged about 6 to 100 years, were included as donors. Each donor gave about 11 milliliters of peripheral blood, drawn into EDTA-treated Vacutainer tubes. Ficoll-Paque density-gradient centrifugation was used to isolate PBMCs, with at least 6.5 million per sample. Trizol reagent was used to extract total RNA from PBMCs, with at least 6 micrograms per sample. The percentages of naive CD45RAhigh/CD27high T cells were determined by flow cytometry on a PBMC aliquot from every donor. V lost 2 bases and J lost 1 base; the stretch between them is 5 bases long. CDR1 and CDR2 are drawn from the germline V gene (reference sequence): DFQATT, SNEGSKA. From cysteine to phenylalanine, the CDR3 is 12 amino acids long. Kept here is only the CDR3 DNA, which spans 36 bases and is read in frame from base 1. Paper-wide results and their limitations: Observed TCR beta diversity correlated strongly with the percentage of naive T cells measured by flow cytometry. Compared with the aged group, the long-lived group had more naive CD4+ T cells, fewer expanded clones and increased TCR diversity, suggesting age selection. Observed TCR beta diversity per million T cells fell roughly linearly with age, and a significant reduction was already apparent by age around 39. Since profiling was done on bulk unsorted PBMCs, naive and antigen-experienced compartments could not be conclusively compared. Because donor CMV infection status was unknown, age-related changes in expanded clonotypes were potentially confounded. Total diversity estimates from one million sequenced T cells were considered lower bounds and underestimates.

A few counts support this clonotype. It lacks a known antigen. The sample holds no much larger clone one base away, and base qualities are not on file. Rearrangement joined TRBV20-1 to TRBJ1-1; the D gene cannot be named for sure. The sequence was obtained from a man aged 18 to 29 in good health. Source material: blood. CDR3 region: CSARRTNTEAFF. The DNA sequence follows: TGCAGTGCTAGAAGGACGAACACTGAAGCTTTCTTT.